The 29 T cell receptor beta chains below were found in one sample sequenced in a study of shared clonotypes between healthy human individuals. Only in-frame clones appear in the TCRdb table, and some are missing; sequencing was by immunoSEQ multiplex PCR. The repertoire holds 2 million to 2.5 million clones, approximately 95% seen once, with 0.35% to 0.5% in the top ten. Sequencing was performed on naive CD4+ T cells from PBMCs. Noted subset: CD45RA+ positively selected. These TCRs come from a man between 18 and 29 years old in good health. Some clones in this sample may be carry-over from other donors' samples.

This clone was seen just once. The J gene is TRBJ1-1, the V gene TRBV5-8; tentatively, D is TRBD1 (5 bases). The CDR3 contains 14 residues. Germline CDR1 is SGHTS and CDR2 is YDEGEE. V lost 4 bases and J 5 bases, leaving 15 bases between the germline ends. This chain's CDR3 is CASSLTRGLTEAFF. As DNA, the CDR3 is TGTGCCAGCAGCCTTACCCGGGGGTTGACTGAAGCTTTCTTT.

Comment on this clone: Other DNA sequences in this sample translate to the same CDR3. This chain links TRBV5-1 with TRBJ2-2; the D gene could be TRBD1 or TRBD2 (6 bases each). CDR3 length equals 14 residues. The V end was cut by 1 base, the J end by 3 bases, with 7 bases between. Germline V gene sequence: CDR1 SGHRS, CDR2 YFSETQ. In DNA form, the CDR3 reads TGCGCCAGCAGCTTGAGGGGGGACACCGGGGAGCTGTTTTTT. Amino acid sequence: CASSLRGDTGELFF.

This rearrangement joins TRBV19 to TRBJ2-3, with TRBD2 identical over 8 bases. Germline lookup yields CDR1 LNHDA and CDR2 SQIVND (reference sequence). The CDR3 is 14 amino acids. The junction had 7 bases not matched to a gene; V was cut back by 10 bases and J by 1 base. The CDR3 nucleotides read TGTGCCACCGGGGGGGGAGGAGGCACAGATACGCAGTATTTT. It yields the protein CATGGGGGTDTQYF.

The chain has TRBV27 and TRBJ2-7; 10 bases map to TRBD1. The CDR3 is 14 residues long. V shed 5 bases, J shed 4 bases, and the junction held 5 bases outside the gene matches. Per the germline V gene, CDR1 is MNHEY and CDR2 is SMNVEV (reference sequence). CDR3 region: CASSTGTGVYEQYF. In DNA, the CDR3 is TGTGCCAGCAGTACCGGGACAGGGGTTTACGAGCAGTACTTC.

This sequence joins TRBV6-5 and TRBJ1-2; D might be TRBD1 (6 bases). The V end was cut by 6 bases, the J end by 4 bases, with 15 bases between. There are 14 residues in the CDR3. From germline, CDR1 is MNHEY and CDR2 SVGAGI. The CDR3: CASRNPGELYGYTF. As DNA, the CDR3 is TGTGCCAGCAGAAACCCAGGGGAACTCTATGGCTACACCTTC.

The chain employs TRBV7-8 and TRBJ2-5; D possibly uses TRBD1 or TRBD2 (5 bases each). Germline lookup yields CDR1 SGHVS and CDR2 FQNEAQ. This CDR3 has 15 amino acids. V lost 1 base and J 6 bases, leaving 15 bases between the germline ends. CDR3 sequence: CASSLVSGQIKTQYF. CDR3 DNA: TGTGCCAGCAGCTTAGTGTCGGGGCAGATCAAGACCCAGTACTTC.

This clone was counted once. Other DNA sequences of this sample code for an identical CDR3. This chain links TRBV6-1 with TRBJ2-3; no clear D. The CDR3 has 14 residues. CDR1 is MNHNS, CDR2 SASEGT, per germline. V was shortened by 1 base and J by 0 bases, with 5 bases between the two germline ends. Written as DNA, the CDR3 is TGTGCCAGCAGTGAAGGCCTGAGCACAGATACGCAGTATTTT. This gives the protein CASSEGLSTDTQYF.

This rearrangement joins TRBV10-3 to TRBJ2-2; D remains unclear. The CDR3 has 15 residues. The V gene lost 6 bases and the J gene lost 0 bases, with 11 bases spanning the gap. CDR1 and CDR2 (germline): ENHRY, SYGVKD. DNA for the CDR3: TGTGCCATCAGCGATAGCAATGCGAACACCGGGGAGCTGTTTTTT. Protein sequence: CAISDSNANTGELFF.

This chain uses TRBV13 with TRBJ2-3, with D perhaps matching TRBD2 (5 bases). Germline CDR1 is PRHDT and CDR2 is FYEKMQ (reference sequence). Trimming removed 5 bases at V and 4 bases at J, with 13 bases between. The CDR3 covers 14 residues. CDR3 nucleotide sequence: TGTGCCAGCAGCCCAGCAGCGGTACCAGATACGCAGTATTTT. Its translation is CASSPAAVPDTQYF.

The CDR3 sequence: CASSLRWQGMAEQYF. DNA for the CDR3: TGTGCCAGCAGTTTACGGTGGCAGGGGATGGCCGAGCAGTACTTC. V gene TRBV28 combines with J gene TRBJ2-7; D may be TRBD1 (6 bases). The CDR3 covers 15 residues. V was cut by 2 bases and J by 6 bases, with 17 bases left in between. Germline values: CDR1 MDHEN, CDR2 SYDVKM.

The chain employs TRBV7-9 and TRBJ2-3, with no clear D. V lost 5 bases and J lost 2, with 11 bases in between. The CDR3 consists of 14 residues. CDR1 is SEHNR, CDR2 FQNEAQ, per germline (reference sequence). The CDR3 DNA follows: TGTGCCAGCAGCCCCTACCGGGCCACAGATACGCAGTATTTT. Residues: CASSPYRATDTQYF.

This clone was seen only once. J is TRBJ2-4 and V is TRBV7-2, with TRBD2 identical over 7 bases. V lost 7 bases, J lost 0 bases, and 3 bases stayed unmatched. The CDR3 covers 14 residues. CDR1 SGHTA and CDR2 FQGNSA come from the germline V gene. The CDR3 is CASTSGLAKNIQYF. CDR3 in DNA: TGTGCCAGCACTAGCGGTTTAGCCAAAAACATTCAGTACTTC.

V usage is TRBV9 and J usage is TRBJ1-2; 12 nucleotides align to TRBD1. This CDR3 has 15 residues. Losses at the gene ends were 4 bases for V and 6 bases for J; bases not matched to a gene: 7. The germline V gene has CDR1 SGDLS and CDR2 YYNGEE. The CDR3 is CASSIRDRGLDGYTF. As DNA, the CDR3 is TGTGCCAGCAGCATCCGGGACAGGGGGCTCGATGGCTACACCTTC. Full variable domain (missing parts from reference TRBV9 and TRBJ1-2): DSGVTQTPKHLITATGQRVTLRCSPRSGDLSVYWYQQSLDQGLQFLIQYYNGEERAKGNILERFSAQQFPDLHSELNLSSLELGDSALYFCASSIRDRGLDGYTFGSGTRLTVV.

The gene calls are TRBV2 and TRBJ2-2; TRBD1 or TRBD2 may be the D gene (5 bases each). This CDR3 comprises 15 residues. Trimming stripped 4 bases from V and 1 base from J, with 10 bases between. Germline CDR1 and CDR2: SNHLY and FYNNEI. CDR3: CASSAGTKNTGELFF. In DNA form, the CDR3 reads TGTGCCAGCAGTGCCGGGACGAAGAACACCGGGGAGCTGTTTTTT.

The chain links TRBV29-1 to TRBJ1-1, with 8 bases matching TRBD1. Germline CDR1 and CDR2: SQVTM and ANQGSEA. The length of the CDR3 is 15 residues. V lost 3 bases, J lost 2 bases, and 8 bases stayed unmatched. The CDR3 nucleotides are TGCAGCGTTGAGGGCAGGGGGCGCGTAAACACTGAAGCTTTCTTT. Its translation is CSVEGRGRVNTEAFF.

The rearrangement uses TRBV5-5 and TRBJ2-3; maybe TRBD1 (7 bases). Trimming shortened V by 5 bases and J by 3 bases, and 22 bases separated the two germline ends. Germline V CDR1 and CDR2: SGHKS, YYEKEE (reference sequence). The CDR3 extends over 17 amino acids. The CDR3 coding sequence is TGTGCCAGCAGTCCGGCGCAGGGGGGCTGGGAGACAGATACGCAGTATTTT. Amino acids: CASSPAQGGWETDTQYF. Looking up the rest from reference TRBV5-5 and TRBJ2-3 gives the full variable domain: DAGVTQSPTHLIKTRGQQVTLRCSPISGHKSVSWYQQVLGQGPQFIFQYYEKEERGRGNFPDRFSARQFPNYSSELNVNALLLGDSALYLCASSPAQGGWETDTQYFGPGTRLTVL.

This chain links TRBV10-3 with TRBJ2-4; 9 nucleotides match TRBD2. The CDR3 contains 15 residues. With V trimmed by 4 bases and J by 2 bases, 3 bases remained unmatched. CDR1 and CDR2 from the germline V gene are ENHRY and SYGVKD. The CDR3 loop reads CAISAGTSSKNIQYF. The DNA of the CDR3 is TGTGCCATCAGTGCCGGGACTAGCTCCAAAAACATTCAGTACTTC.

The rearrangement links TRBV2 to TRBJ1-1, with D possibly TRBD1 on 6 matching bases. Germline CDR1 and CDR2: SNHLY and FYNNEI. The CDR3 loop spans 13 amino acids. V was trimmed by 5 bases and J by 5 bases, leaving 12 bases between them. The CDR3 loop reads CASSPGARTEAFF. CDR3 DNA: TGTGCCAGCAGTCCAGGGGCGCGAACTGAAGCTTTCTTT.

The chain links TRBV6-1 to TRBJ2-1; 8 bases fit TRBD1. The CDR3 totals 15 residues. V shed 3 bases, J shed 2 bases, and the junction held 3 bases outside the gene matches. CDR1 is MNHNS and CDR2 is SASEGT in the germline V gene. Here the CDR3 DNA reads TGTGCCAGCAGTGATTCGACAGGGGCCTACAATGAGCAGTTCTTC. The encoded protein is CASSDSTGAYNEQFF.

DNA for the CDR3: TGTGCCAGCAGCTCCCCGGACAGATATACAGATACGCAGTATTTT. Protein product: CASSSPDRYTDTQYF. The rearrangement joins TRBV5-5 to TRBJ2-3; D perhaps matches TRBD1 (6 bases). The CDR3 spans 15 residues. V was cut by 3 bases and J by 3 bases, with 14 bases left in between. CDR1 is SGHKS and CDR2 is YYEKEE in the germline V gene (reference sequence).

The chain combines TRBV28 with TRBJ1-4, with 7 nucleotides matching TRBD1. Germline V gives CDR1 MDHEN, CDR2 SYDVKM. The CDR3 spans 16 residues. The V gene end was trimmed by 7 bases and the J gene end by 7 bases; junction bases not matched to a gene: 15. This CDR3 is CASTWTGKVLSEKLFF. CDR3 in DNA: TGTGCCAGCACCTGGACAGGCAAGGTCTTAAGTGAAAAACTGTTTTTT.

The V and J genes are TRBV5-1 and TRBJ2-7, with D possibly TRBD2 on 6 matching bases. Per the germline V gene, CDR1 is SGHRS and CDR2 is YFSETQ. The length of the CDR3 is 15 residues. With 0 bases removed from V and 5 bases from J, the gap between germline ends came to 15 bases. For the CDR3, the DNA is TGCGCCAGCAGCTTGGTTCCCGGCTCGGGGGACGAGCAGTACTTC. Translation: CASSLVPGSGDEQYF. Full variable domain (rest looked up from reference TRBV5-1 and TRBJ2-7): KAGVTQTPRYLIKTRGQQVTLSCSPISGHRSVSWYQQTPGQGLQFLFEYFSETQRNKGNFPGRFSGRQFSNSRSEMNVSTLELGDSALYLCASSLVPGSGDEQYFGPGTRLTVT.

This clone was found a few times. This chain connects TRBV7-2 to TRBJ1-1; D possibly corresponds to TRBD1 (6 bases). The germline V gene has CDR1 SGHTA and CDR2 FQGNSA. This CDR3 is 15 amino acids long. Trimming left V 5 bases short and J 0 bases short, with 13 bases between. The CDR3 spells CASSPTTGMNTEAFF. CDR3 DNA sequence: TGTGCCAGCAGCCCGACTACAGGGATGAACACTGAAGCTTTCTTT.

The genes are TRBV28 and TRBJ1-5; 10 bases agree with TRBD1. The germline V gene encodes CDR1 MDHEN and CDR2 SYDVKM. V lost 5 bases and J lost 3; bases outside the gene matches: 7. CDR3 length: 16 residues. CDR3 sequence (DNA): TGTGCCAGCAGTCCTAGGACAGGGGGTGACAATCAGCCCCAGCATTTT. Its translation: CASSPRTGGDNQPQHF.

CDR3 protein: CASSVTSGDYNEQFF. The DNA of the CDR3 is TGTGCCAGCAGTGTAACTAGCGGCGACTACAATGAGCAGTTCTTC. The chain is built from TRBV6-4 and TRBJ2-1, with 8 bases lining up with TRBD2. CDR1 is MRHNA and CDR2 is SNTAGT in the germline V gene. There are 15 residues in the CDR3. V was pared by 4 bases and J by 3 bases, with 5 bases of the junction left unmatched.

Written as DNA, the CDR3 is TGTGCCAGCAGCTCGGAGCGGGAAGAGACCCAGTACTTC. Protein sequence: CASSSEREETQYF. The chain uses TRBV7-2 and TRBJ2-5; D is possibly TRBD2 (6 bases). V lost 4 bases, J lost 3 bases, and 9 bases lay in between. The CDR3 totals 13 residues. The germline V gene encodes CDR1 SGHTA and CDR2 FQGNSA.

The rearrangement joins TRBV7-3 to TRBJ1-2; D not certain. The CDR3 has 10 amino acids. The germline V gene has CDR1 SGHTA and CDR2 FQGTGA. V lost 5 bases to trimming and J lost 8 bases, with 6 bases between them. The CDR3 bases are TGTGCCAGCAGCCCCTTGGGCTACACCTTC. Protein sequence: CASSPLGYTF.

For the CDR3, the DNA is TGTGCCAGCAGTCCCCTTGGACAGGTGTTAATCTCTGGAAACACCATATATTTT. Translation: CASSPLGQVLISGNTIYF. This chain connects TRBV27 to TRBJ1-3; 7 nucleotides agree with TRBD1. The junction had 13 bases not matched to a gene; V was cut back by 5 bases and J by 0 bases. Per the germline V gene, CDR1 is MNHEY and CDR2 is SMNVEV (reference sequence). The CDR3 has 18 amino acids.

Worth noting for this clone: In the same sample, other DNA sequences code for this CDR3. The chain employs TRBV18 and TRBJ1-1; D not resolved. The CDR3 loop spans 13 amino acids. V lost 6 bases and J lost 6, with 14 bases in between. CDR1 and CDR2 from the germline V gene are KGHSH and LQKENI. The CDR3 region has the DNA TGTGCCAGCTCGCCGACCACCGGGCCTGAAGCTTTCTTT. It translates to CASSPTTGPEAFF.